The clone carrying this T cell receptor beta chain was counted only a few times. Its antigen remains unknown. A sample-barcoded 5' primer and a J-beta primer mix were used in a second PCR of roughly 6 to 12 cycles. The authors tagged each cDNA molecule using a template-switch adaptor with 12 random nucleotides. TCRdb independently ran MiXCR on the 5' RACE reads; one entry per CDR3 protein. Here the sample spans around 280,000 distinct CDR3 sequences, around 30% being singletons. This specimen comes from a study of blood T cells in healthy people across ages. Study-level findings and limits: Diversity was higher, and naive CD4+ cells more numerous, in long-lived donors than in aged donors. Roughly linear declines in TCR beta diversity per million T cells occurred with age. Donor CMV status was unknown, possibly confounding expanded clonotype changes.

The CDR3 extends over 10 amino acids. Looked up from germline, CDR1 is SQVTM and CDR2 is ANQGSEA. Deletions cut 6 bases from V and 5 bases from J, with 5 bases between. The source of this sequence is a woman aged 65 to 85 in good health. The genes are TRBV29-1 and TRBJ2-1; D is unclear. The specimen was blood. The CDR3 is CSVAHNEQFF. DNA for the CDR3: TGCAGCGTAGCTCACAATGAGCAGTTCTTC.